This T cell receptor beta chain was sequenced in a study of Graves' ophthalmopathy and Graves' hyperthyroidism. Study in general: Peripheral blood was gathered at the point of initial diagnosis, before any treatment started. Study-wide results and limits: Blood shared most expanded thyroid clonotypes above 0.001 frequency.

As to this clonotype: Its antigen is not identified. A much larger clone is a single base away; this may be a read error.

This CDR3 is 14 amino acids long. CDR1 is DFQATT and CDR2 is SNEGSKA in the germline V gene (reference sequence). Ophthalmopathic donors had moderate-to-severe activity, CAS ≥3 and NOSPECS ≥4, with disease that had lasted under 3 months. PBMCs had their origin in fresh peripheral blood (approximately 9.9 ml). RNA transcripts provided the template for amplifying TCR beta CDR3 regions. Scientists carried out first-round RT-PCR using HTBI primers and then a second-round multiplex PCR. TCRdb reprocessed the multiplex PCR reads with MiXCR, giving one entry per CDR3 protein. Of about 480,000 distinct CDR3 sequences listed, about 15% are singletons.

The sample taken for sequencing was blood. V usage is TRBV20-1 and J usage is TRBJ1-1; no definite D call. The source of this sequence is a woman in her thirties with Graves' ophthalmopathy. CDR3: CSASSMVLAAEACF. CDR3 coding DNA: TGCAGTGCTAGTTCGATGGTTCTAGCCGCTGAAGCTTGCTTT.